A selection of T cell receptor beta chains follows, all from one sample in a study of radiation and T cells in renal cell carcinoma. TCRdb's copy holds only in-frame clones and misses some; the assay was immunoSEQ multiplex PCR. The sample carries about 150,000 clones, around 90% recorded once. The specimen was blood, collected from a patient whose treatment included radiotherapy and nephrectomy. These receptors originate from a woman between 50 and 59 years old with renal cell carcinoma. Both conserved end residues are part of each CDR3. A D gene is named only where the DNA matches it firmly. Clone size appears in some rows only: once, few, many, or a class for an expanded clone.

CASSKTSWETQYF	TGTGCCAGCAGCAAGACTAGCTGGGAGACCCAGTACTTC	TRBD2	TRBV5-6	TRBJ2-5	.
CASTSSPEQYF	TGTGCCAGCACCTCTTCCCCCGAGCAGTACTTC	.	TRBV11-2	TRBJ2-7	.
CASSYAGHRGNIQYF	TGTGCCAGCAGTTACGCGGGGCATCGGGGTAACATTCAGTACTTC	.	TRBV6-5	TRBJ2-4	.
CASSLGTSEVQETQYF	TGTGCCAGCAGCTTAGGGACTAGCGAAGTACAAGAGACCCAGTACTTC	TRBD2	TRBV5-4	TRBJ2-5	.
CASSDTDRVYYGYTF	TGTGCCAGCAGCGACACAGACCGAGTCTACTATGGCTACACCTTC	.	TRBV2	TRBJ1-2	.
CASSRDRAQPQHF	TGTGCCAGCAGCCGGGACAGGGCGCAGCCCCAGCATTTT	TRBD1	TRBV5-4	TRBJ1-5	.
CASSDDVGAEAFF	TGCGCCAGCAGCGACGACGTGGGGGCTGAAGCTTTCTTT	.	TRBV5-1	TRBJ1-1	.
CASSPPAVNTGELFF	TGTGCCAGCAGCCCCCCTGCCGTGAACACCGGGGAGCTGTTTTTT	.	TRBV7-9	TRBJ2-2	once
CASSIGGLSGANVLTF	TGTGCCAGTAGTATCGGAGGGCTATCTGGGGCCAACGTCCTGACTTTC	.	TRBV19	TRBJ2-6	.
CASSLQLGTGRRETQYF	TGTGCCAGCAGCTTACAGTTAGGGACAGGGAGGCGAGAGACCCAGTACTTC	TRBD1	TRBV7-9	TRBJ2-5	.
CASSLDGKGEKLFF	TGTGCCAGCAGCTTAGACGGGAAGGGAGAAAAACTGTTTTTT	.	TRBV7-2	TRBJ1-4	.
CAWSSGPGVYNEQFF	TGTGCCTGGAGTTCGGGTCCTGGGGTTTACAATGAGCAGTTCTTC	.	TRBV30	TRBJ2-1	.
CATDRGRLDEQYF	TGTGCCACCGACAGGGGGCGATTGGACGAGCAGTACTTC	TRBD1	TRBV6-6	TRBJ2-7	.
CASSLNSPRRNTIYF	TGTGCCAGCAGCTTAAACTCCCCCCGAAGAAACACCATATATTTT	.	TRBV6-6	TRBJ1-3	.
CASRRDGLYEQYF	TGTGCCAGCCGAAGGGACGGCCTCTACGAGCAGTACTTC	.	TRBV2	TRBJ2-7	.
CASSLYGENTEAFF	TGCGCCAGCAGCTTGTACGGGGAGAACACTGAAGCTTTCTTT	.	TRBV5-1	TRBJ1-1	.
CASSFWLPGNTIYF	TGTGCCAGCAGCTTTTGGCTCCCTGGAAACACCATATATTTT	.	TRBV7-2	TRBJ1-3	.
CASKYSTGSNEKLFF	TGTGCCAGTAAATACTCGACAGGGTCTAATGAAAAACTGTTTTTT	TRBD1	TRBV19	TRBJ1-4	once
CASSQAPTTDYGKLFF	TGCGCCAGCAGCCAAGCCCCTACGACGGATTACGGAAAACTGTTTTTT	.	TRBV4-1	TRBJ1-4	.
CASRTGDWGANVLTF	TGTGCCAGCAGAACAGGGGATTGGGGGGCCAACGTCCTGACTTTC	TRBD1	TRBV2	TRBJ2-6	.
CASSVDSGTDTQYF	TGTGCCAGCAGCGTGGACAGCGGCACAGATACGCAGTATTTT	.	TRBV9	TRBJ2-3	.
CASSSGLAWVDEQFF	TGTGCCAGCAGCTCGGGACTAGCCTGGGTCGATGAGCAGTTCTTC	TRBD2	TRBV11-2	TRBJ2-1	.
CASSLVTGNQPQHF	TGTGCCAGCAGCTTGGTGACAGGGAATCAGCCCCAGCATTTT	TRBD1	TRBV5-6	TRBJ1-5	once
CASSLQDTLSNQPQHF	TGTGCCAGCAGCTTACAGGACACGTTGAGCAATCAGCCCCAGCATTTT	.	TRBV7-8	TRBJ1-5	.